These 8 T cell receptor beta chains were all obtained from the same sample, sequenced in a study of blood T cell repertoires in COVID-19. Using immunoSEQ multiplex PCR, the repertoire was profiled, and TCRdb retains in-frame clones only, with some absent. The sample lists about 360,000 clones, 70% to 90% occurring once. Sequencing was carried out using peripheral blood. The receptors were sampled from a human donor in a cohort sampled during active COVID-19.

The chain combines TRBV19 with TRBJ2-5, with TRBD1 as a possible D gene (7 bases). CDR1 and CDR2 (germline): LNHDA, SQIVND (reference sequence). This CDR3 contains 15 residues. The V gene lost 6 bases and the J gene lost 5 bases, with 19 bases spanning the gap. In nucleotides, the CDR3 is TGTGCCAGTAGCCTCAGGGGGGCAAGGGGGGAGACCCAGTACTTC. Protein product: CASSLRGARGETQYF.

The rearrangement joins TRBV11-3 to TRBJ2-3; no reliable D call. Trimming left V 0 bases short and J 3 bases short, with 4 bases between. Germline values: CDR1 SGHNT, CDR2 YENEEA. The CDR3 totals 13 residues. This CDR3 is CASSLERTDTQYF. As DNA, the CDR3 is TGTGCCAGCAGCTTAGAGAGAACAGATACGCAGTATTTT.

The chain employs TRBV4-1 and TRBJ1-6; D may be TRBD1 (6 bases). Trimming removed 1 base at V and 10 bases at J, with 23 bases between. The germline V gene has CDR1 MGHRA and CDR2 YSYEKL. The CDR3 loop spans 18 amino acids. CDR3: CASSQGGAEGKGHSPLHF. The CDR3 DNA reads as TGCGCCAGCAGCCAAGGCGGCGCAGAGGGTAAGGGACACTCACCCCTCCACTTT.

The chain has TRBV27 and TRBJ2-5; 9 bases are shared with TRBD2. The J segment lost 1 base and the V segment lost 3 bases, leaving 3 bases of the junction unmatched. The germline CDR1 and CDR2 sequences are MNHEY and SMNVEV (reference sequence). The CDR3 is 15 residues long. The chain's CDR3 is CASSLSSGTQETQYF. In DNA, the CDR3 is TGTGCCAGCAGTTTGTCTAGCGGGACCCAAGAGACCCAGTACTTC.

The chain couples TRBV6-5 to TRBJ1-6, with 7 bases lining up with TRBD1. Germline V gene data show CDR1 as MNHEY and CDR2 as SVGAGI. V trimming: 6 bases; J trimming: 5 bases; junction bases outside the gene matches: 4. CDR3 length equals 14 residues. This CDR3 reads CASSLGQHNSPLHF. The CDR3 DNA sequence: TGTGCCAGCAGCCTGGGACAGCATAATTCACCCCTCCACTTT.

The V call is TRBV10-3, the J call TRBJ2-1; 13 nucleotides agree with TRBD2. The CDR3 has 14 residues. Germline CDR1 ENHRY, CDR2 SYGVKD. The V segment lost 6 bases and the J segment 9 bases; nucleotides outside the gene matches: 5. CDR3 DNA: TGTGCCATCAGCGGACTAGCGGGAGTCGCTGAGCAGTTCTTC. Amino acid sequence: CAISGLAGVAEQFF.

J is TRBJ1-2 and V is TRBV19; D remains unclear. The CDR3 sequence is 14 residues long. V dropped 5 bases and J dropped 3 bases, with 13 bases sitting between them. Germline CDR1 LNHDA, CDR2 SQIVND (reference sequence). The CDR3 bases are TGTGCCAGTAGTTCCTGGGCGCGGGACTATGGCTACACCTTC. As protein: CASSSWARDYGYTF.

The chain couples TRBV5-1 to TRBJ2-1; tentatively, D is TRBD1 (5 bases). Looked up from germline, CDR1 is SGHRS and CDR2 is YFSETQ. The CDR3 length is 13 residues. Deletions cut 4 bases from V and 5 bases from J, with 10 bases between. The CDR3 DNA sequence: TGCGCCAGCAGCCCTCAAGGGGACAATGAGCAGTTCTTC. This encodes CASSPQGDNEQFF.